These 16 T cell receptor beta chains share one sample of origin, sequenced in a study of post-analysis software for immune sequencing data. The study, taken as a whole, reports: Comparison of patients with controls showed about 5 TRBV segments more frequent in patients, TRBV5-6, TRBV5-1 and TRBV20-1 among them.

TCR beta cDNA libraries included unique molecular identifiers. TCRdb re-called the PCR reads with MiXCR, one entry per CDR3 protein. In the table there are approximately 630,000 distinct CDR3 sequences, around 64% of which are singletons. For these receptors, no antigen is known. Material: blood. Receptors originate from a girl aged 2-10 years with multiple sclerosis.

This clonotype was counted only a few times. The V and J genes are TRBV3-1 and TRBJ2-4; D is unclear. Trimming took 5 bases from V and 0 from J, leaving 23 bases between them. This CDR3 contains 19 residues. Germline values: CDR1 LGHDT, CDR2 YNNKEL (reference sequence). The CDR3 nucleotides are TGTGCCAGCAGCGCCCGCGGACCCCTCTTGCGGATAGCCAAAAACATTCAGTACTTC. Translation: CASSARGPLLRIAKNIQYF. The complete variable domain, with remaining parts taken from reference TRBV3-1 and TRBJ2-4, reads DTAVSQTPKYLVTQMGNDKSIKCEQNLGHDTMYWYKQDSKKFLKIMFSYNNKELIINETVPNRFSPKSPDKAHLNLHINSLELGDSAVYFCASSARGPLLRIAKNIQYFGAGTRLSVL.

The rearrangement joins TRBV11-3 to TRBJ2-7; D remains ambiguous. V lost 4 bases and J 0 bases, leaving 10 bases between the germline ends. The CDR3 loop spans 14 amino acids. Germline values: CDR1 SGHNT, CDR2 YENEEA. The CDR3 protein is CASSSSVSSYEQYF. CDR3 coding DNA: TGTGCCAGCAGCTCGTCAGTAAGCTCCTACGAGCAGTACTTC. Using reference TRBV11-3 and TRBJ2-7 for the parts outside the CDR3, the full variable domain is EAGVVQSPRYKIIEKKQPVAFWCNPISGHNTLYWYLQNLGQGPELLIRYENEEAVDDSQLPKDRFSAERLKGVDSTLKIQPAELGDSAVYLCASSSSVSSYEQYFGPGTRLTVT.

The DNA for the CDR3 is TGCGCCAGCAGCTTGCTCCCGCAGGGCGGCTCCTACGAGCAGTACTTC. It encodes CASSLLPQGGSYEQYF. The gene calls are TRBV5-1 and TRBJ2-7, with D possibly matching TRBD1 (5 bases). From germline, CDR1 is SGHRS and CDR2 YFSETQ. The V gene lost 1 base and the J gene lost 0 bases, with 14 bases spanning the gap. This CDR3 comprises 16 residues. Combining the CDR3 with reference TRBV5-1 and TRBJ2-7 gives the whole variable domain KAGVTQTPRYLIKTRGQQVTLSCSPISGHRSVSWYQQTPGQGLQFLFEYFSETQRNKGNFPGRFSGRQFSNSRSEMNVSTLELGDSALYLCASSLLPQGGSYEQYFGPGTRLTVT.

The chain carries TRBV10-2 and TRBJ2-5; no clear D gene. The end of the DNA aligns better with TRBJ2-7, so the J call may be wrong. The CDR3 contains 12 residues. The germline gives CDR1 WSHSY, CDR2 SAAADI. Written as DNA, the CDR3 is TGCGCCAGCAGTGTCCTCGGCTACGAGCAGTACTTC. Protein sequence: CASSVLGYEQYF.

V and J are TRBV11-2 and TRBJ2-7; D not resolved. V gave up 1 base and J gave up 7 bases, with 11 bases separating them. The germline V gene encodes CDR1 SGHAT and CDR2 FQNNGV. The CDR3 runs to 13 residues. The CDR3 DNA reads as TGTGCCAGCAGCTTAGGCACGGGTTGGGAGCAGTACTTC. This translates into CASSLGTGWEQYF.

This chain uses TRBV29-1 with TRBJ2-3; TRBD1 or TRBD2 may be the D gene (6 bases each). There are 13 residues in the CDR3. Germline lookup yields CDR1 SQVTM and CDR2 ANQGSEA. V lost 4 bases and J 0 bases, leaving 8 bases between the germline ends. DNA of the CDR3: TGCAGCGTTGGGAGGGGGAGCACAGATACGCAGTATTTT. Amino acids: CSVGRGSTDTQYF.

V is TRBV7-6 and J is TRBJ2-3; no clear D gene. V was pared by 5 bases and J by 1 base, with 13 bases between. Germline values: CDR1 SGHVS, CDR2 FNYEAQ. This CDR3 is 15 amino acids long. The CDR3 is CASSRRQSGTDTQYF. The CDR3 DNA reads TGTGCCAGCAGCAGGCGCCAGAGCGGCACAGATACGCAGTATTTT.

The chain links TRBV5-4 to TRBJ2-1; D unresolved. Looked up from germline, CDR1 is SGHNT and CDR2 is YYREEE (reference sequence). V was pared by 1 base and J by 0 bases, with 8 bases between. CDR3 size: 15 residues. CDR3 sequence reads: CASSLSTSSYNEQFF. The CDR3 bases are TGTGCCAGCAGCTTGAGTACCTCCTCCTACAATGAGCAGTTCTTC.

Concerning this clonotype itself: A read error may account for a junction end that differs from germline. The chain carries TRBV7-7 and TRBJ2-7; perhaps TRBD2 as D (6 bases). The end of the DNA fits TRBJ2-5 better, so the J call may be wrong. This CDR3 spans 14 amino acids. Germline V CDR1 and CDR2: SSHAT, FNYEAQ (reference sequence). The CDR3 spells CASSLAGGIETQYF. CDR3 nucleotides: TGTGCTAGCAGCTTAGCAGGAGGGATCGAGACCCAGTACTTC.

This chain joins TRBV20-1 and TRBJ2-1, with 9 bases lining up with TRBD2. CDR3 length: 13 residues. V lost 1 base to trimming and J lost 15 bases; unmatched junction nucleotides: 10. The germline CDR1 and CDR2 sequences are DFQATT and SNEGSKA (reference sequence). DNA of the CDR3: TGCAGTGCTAGAGCTGCGGCGGGAGGGCCTCCGTTCTTC. Its translation is CSARAAAGGPPFF.

This chain connects TRBV29-1 to TRBJ2-7; the D gene is possibly TRBD1 (5 bases). Trimming stripped 5 bases from V and 7 bases from J, with 15 bases between. Germline CDR1 is SQVTM and CDR2 is ANQGSEA. The CDR3 runs to 12 residues. CDR3 in DNA: TGCAGCGTTAGCAGGGTTTCTGGGGAGCAGTACTTC. This encodes CSVSRVSGEQYF.

This chain connects TRBV4-2 to TRBJ2-1; 13 bases fit TRBD2. Per germline, CDR1 LGHNA and CDR2 YNFKEQ. The CDR3 sequence is 17 residues long. J lost 6 bases, V lost 3 bases, and 8 bases had no gene match. CDR3 residues: CASSHSGLAGEVNEQFF. The CDR3 DNA reads as TGTGCCAGCAGCCACTCAGGACTAGCGGGAGAGGTCAATGAGCAGTTCTTC.

V and J are TRBV14 and TRBJ1-1, with D possibly being TRBD1 (5 bases). The V end lost 1 base, the J end lost 1 base, and 10 bases lay between the germline ends. Germline assignment: CDR1 SGHDN and CDR2 FVKESK. This CDR3 spans 15 amino acids. The CDR3 DNA follows: TGTGCCAGCAGCCAAGTCGGCAGGGAGAACACTGAAGCTTTCTTT. Its translation is CASSQVGRENTEAFF.

The chain carries TRBV12-3 or TRBV12-4 and TRBJ2-1; 10 bases align to TRBD2. Losses at the gene ends were 5 bases for V and 4 bases for J; bases not matched to a gene: 8. The length of the CDR3 is 16 residues. The CDR3 sequence is CASSDSTSGTYNEQFF. The DNA of the CDR3 is TGTGCCAGCAGTGATTCCACTAGCGGGACTTACAATGAGCAGTTCTTC.

The chain recombines TRBV7-2 with TRBJ2-3; tentatively, D is TRBD1 (5 bases). Germline CDR1 SGHTA, CDR2 FQGNSA. The CDR3 spans 14 residues. Deletions cut 5 bases from V and 8 bases from J, with 17 bases between. The CDR3 sequence is CASSRLQGVGTQYF. CDR3 nucleotides: TGTGCCAGCAGCCGTCTCCAGGGCGTGGGTACGCAGTATTTT.

The chain has TRBV7-2 and TRBJ2-1; 8 nucleotides line up with TRBD2. The CDR3 spans 15 residues. Germline CDR1 SGHTA, CDR2 FQGNSA. The junction had 8 bases not matched to a gene; V was cut back by 6 bases and J by 4 bases. The CDR3 loop reads CASRGPRGGYNEQFF. The CDR3 DNA reads TGTGCCAGCAGGGGGCCTCGCGGGGGGTACAATGAGCAGTTCTTC.